The T cell receptor (beta chain) described here comes from a study of CD8+CD57+ T cells in acquired aplastic anemia. The germline V and J ends were trimmed by 4 bases and 3 bases, with 17 bases remaining between them. Germline assignment: CDR1 SGHKS and CDR2 YYEKEE (reference sequence). This CDR3 has 15 residues. Patients chosen for sequencing had shown CD8+CD57+ cell expansion by flow cytometry. It was genomic DNA that served as the template for profiling TCR beta VDJ and CDR3. TCRdb re-derived calls from the reads in MiXCR, one entry per CDR3 protein. The table has roughly 150,000 distinct CDR3 sequences, around half seen once.

The receptor was isolated from a human donor with aplastic anemia. The source material was sorted CD4+, CD8+, or CD8+CD57+ T cells (not recorded which) from PBMCs. V usage is TRBV5-5 and J usage is TRBJ2-7, with D possibly being TRBD1 or TRBD2 (5 bases each). The CDR3 protein is CASSRAQGTLYEQYF. DNA for the CDR3: TGTGCCAGCAGCCGGGCCCAAGGGACGCTCTACGAGCAGTACTTC.